This is a list of T cell receptor beta chains from one sample in a study of blood T cells in healthy people across ages. MiXCR, run by TCRdb on the 5' RACE reads, gives a single entry per CDR3 protein. The sample gives around 1,000,000 distinct CDR3 sequences, 25% of which show up once; approximately 0.7% is in the top ten. The sample was also linked to a second study, of T cells of mothers and their children.

Input material: blood. All receptors come from a girl aged 2-10 years in good health. Both conserved end residues are part of each CDR3. D genes are given only for firm matches. Size values are once, few and many counts, or a class for expanded clones, and some rows have none.

.	TRBV4-1	TRBJ1-1	.	CASSQVRADHLRAFF	TGCGCCAGCAGCCAGGTTAGGGCGGACCACTTGAGGGCTTTCTTT
.	TRBV11-2	TRBJ1-6	.	CASSLWMVGSPLHF	TGTGCCAGCAGCTTATGGATGGTTGGTTCACCCCTCCACTTT
.	TRBV6-2/TRBV6-3	TRBJ1-5	TRBD1	CASSTPYSGQKDQPQHF	TGTGCCAGCTCAACCCCATATTCGGGACAGAAGGATCAGCCCCAGCATTTT
.	TRBV6-5	TRBJ1-1	.	CASSLGHDTEAFF	TGTGCCAGCAGTTTGGGCCACGACACTGAAGCTTTCTTT
few	TRBV6-5	TRBJ2-5	.	CASSFLRRQETQYF	TGTGCCAGCAGTTTTCTCCGACGGCAAGAGACCCAGTACTTC
few	TRBV7-2	TRBJ2-3	.	CASSLGSGADTQYF	TGTGCCAGCAGTTTAGGTTCCGGGGCAGATACGCAGTATTTT
few	TRBV12-3/TRBV12-4	TRBJ1-5	.	CASSFHGQPQHF	TGTGCCAGCAGTTTTCATGGGCAGCCCCAGCATTTT
few	TRBV5-1	TRBJ1-1	.	CASSSDGVTEAFF	TGCGCCAGCAGCTCCGACGGGGTCACTGAAGCTTTCTTT
.	TRBV11-2	TRBJ2-1	.	CASRAVFYNEQFF	TGTGCCAGCAGGGCCGTCTTCTACAATGAGCAGTTCTTC
few	TRBV5-6	TRBJ2-2	.	CASSLNRPRSTGELFF	TGTGCCAGCAGCTTGAATCGACCGAGGAGCACCGGGGAGCTGTTTTTT
few	TRBV7-3	TRBJ2-5	TRBD2	CASSLGIGSSGEEQYF	TGTGCCAGCAGCTTAGGGATTGGTAGTAGCGGGGAAGAGCAGTACTTC
once	TRBV27	TRBJ2-1	TRBD2	CAGRLMAGDHNEQFF	TGTGCCGGCAGGCTAATGGCGGGGGATCACAATGAGCAGTTCTTC
.	TRBV9	TRBJ1-5	.	CASSAGNSRNQPQHF	TGTGCCAGCAGCGCTGGCAACAGTAGGAATCAGCCCCAGCATTTT
few	TRBV9	TRBJ2-1	.	CASSVAQINEQFF	TGTGCCAGCAGCGTAGCACAGATCAATGAGCAGTTCTTC
.	TRBV7-3	TRBJ2-7	.	CASSSDPTYEQYF	TGTGCCAGCAGCTCCGACCCAACCTACGAGCAGTACTTC
.	TRBV20-1	TRBJ2-3	.	CSARFAGTDTQYF	TGCAGTGCTAGATTCGCTGGGACAGATACGCAGTATTTT
.	TRBV14	TRBJ2-1	TRBD1	CASSLRGQGFTEQFF	TGTGCCAGCAGCCTCCGGGGACAGGGGTTCACTGAGCAGTTCTTC
.	TRBV7-2	TRBJ1-4	.	CASSLQGTSTNEKPFF	TGTGCCAGCAGCTTACAGGGAACCTCAACTAATGAAAAACCGTTTTTT
few	TRBV11-2	TRBJ1-1	.	CASSLTEQAFF	TGTGCCAGCAGCTTGACAGAACAAGCTTTCTTT
.	TRBV2	TRBJ2-7	.	CASNQNVPHEQYF	TGTGCCAGCAATCAAAACGTCCCCCACGAGCAGTACTTC
.	TRBV9	TRBJ2-5	TRBD1	CASSAGQAKQETQYF	TGTGCCAGCAGCGCCGGACAGGCTAAGCAAGAGACCCAGTACTTC
few	TRBV29-1	TRBJ2-4	TRBD1	CSVQTEGAQGIQYF	TGCAGCGTCCAGACCGAGGGGGCCCAGGGCATTCAGTACTTC
.	TRBV7-9	TRBJ2-7	TRBD2	CASSPGTSFGYEQYF	TGTGCCAGCAGCCCCGGGACTAGCTTCGGGTACGAGCAGTACTTC
once	TRBV5-5	TRBJ2-1	.	CASSLELVALYNEQFF	TGTGCCAGCAGCTTGGAGTTGGTTGCCCTCTACAATGAGCAGTTCTTC
.	TRBV11-2	TRBJ1-4	.	CASCSRGGLNEKLFF	TGTGCCAGCTGCTCTAGGGGGGGCCTTAATGAAAAACTGTTTTTT
once	TRBV3-1	TRBJ2-3	.	CASSQSGLEADTQYF	TGTGCCAGCAGCCAAAGCGGGCTAGAGGCAGATACGCAGTATTTT
.	TRBV13	TRBJ2-5	.	CASSPGRSGQETQYF	TGTGCCAGCAGCCCTGGAAGATCGGGCCAAGAGACCCAGTACTTC
.	TRBV20-1	TRBJ2-2	.	CSALADSFTGELFF	TGCAGTGCTCTCGCGGACTCGTTCACCGGGGAGCTGTTTTTT
.	TRBV3-1	TRBJ2-7	.	CASSQDLQAYEQYF	TGTGCCAGCAGCCAAGACCTTCAGGCTTACGAGCAGTACTTC
.	TRBV20-1	TRBJ2-1	.	CSARPSASGQFF	TGCAGTGCTCGACCTAGCGCTAGTGGGCAGTTCTTC
few	TRBV4-3	TRBJ2-1	TRBD2	CASSQDPAGGLGEQFF	TGCGCCAGCAGCCAAGATCCAGCGGGGGGGCTAGGTGAGCAGTTCTTC
few	TRBV5-1	TRBJ1-2	.	CASSFDSSIYGYTF	TGCGCCAGCAGCTTTGACAGTAGCATCTATGGCTACACCTTC
.	TRBV10-3	TRBJ1-3	.	CAIRSPLVDTIYF	TGTGCCATCAGGTCCCCCTTGGTGGACACCATATATTTT
.	TRBV29-1	TRBJ2-1	.	CSVEFSSYNEQFF	TGCAGCGTTGAATTCAGCTCCTACAATGAGCAGTTCTTC
.	TRBV29-1	TRBJ2-2	.	CSAPVGTGELFF	TGCAGCGCCCCGGTCGGCACCGGGGAGCTGTTTTTT
.	TRBV19	TRBJ1-5	.	CATQRGWDQPQHF	TGTGCCACTCAGCGGGGGTGGGATCAGCCCCAGCATTTT
.	TRBV5-1	TRBJ1-1	TRBD1	CASSGRTGENTEAFF	TGCGCCAGCAGCGGGCGGACAGGGGAGAACACTGAAGCTTTCTTT